The entry below describes one T cell receptor (beta chain). Original handling: Amplification of reference gene primers was used by the study to estimate nucleated cell counts. TCRdb's table, derived via immunoSEQ multiplex PCR, lists solely in-frame clones and lacks some. V, J and clone size were drawn from that table, and D and trimming were deduced from the DNA. The sample gives about 230,000 clones, about 85% of which show up once; just under 1% is in the top ten. This sample stems from a study of blood T cell repertoires in COVID-19. About the research overall: COVID-19 samples collected from the United States, Italy and Spain covered acute and convalescent phases. Sample material is recorded as cDNA or gDNA derived from T cells, B-cell-depleted T cells, or PBMCs.

The CDR3 covers 17 residues. Sequenced material: peripheral blood. J is TRBJ2-7 and V is TRBV1; the D call of TRBD2 is as the table states it, not checked on the DNA. TRBV1 is labeled a pseudogene. This clonotype was sampled from a man aged 40-50 years with acute or convalescent COVID-19. The CDR3 here is CTSSHDIAGGRPYEQYF. The CDR3, as DNA: TGCACCAGCAGCCATGATATAGCGGGGGGGCGACCCTACGAGCAGTACTTC.